This is a list of T cell receptor beta chains from one sample in a study of cytomegalovirus exposure and HLA in healthy donors. The protocol was immunoSEQ multiplex PCR, while the TCRdb copy is restricted to in-frame clones and leaves out a portion. Among 170,000 or so clones listed, about four fifths were seen once. Material for sequencing was PBMCs. These receptors originate from a male donor in good health and CMV-seronegative. The CDR3 runs from the conserved cysteine through the conserved F or W. A D gene is named only where the DNA matches it firmly. Only part of the rows carry a size: once, few, many, or a class if the clone is expanded.

cdr3_aa: CASSSSPGQGTYEQYF
cdr3_nt: TGCGCCAGCAGCTCGTCCCCGGGACAGGGGACCTACGAGCAGTACTTC
d_call: TRBD1
j_call: TRBJ2-7
clone_size: -
v_call: TRBV5-1

cdr3_aa: CAWGATGNTEAFF
cdr3_nt: TGTGCCTGGGGAGCCACAGGGAACACTGAAGCTTTCTTT
d_call: -
j_call: TRBJ1-1
clone_size: -
v_call: TRBV30

cdr3_aa: CASRSSASGTYEQYF
cdr3_nt: TGTGCCAGCAGATCCTCGGCTAGCGGGACCTACGAGCAGTACTTC
d_call: TRBD2
j_call: TRBJ2-7
clone_size: -
v_call: TRBV28

cdr3_aa: CASKQGAENIQYF
cdr3_nt: TGTGCCAGCAAACAAGGGGCCGAAAACATTCAGTACTTC
d_call: -
j_call: TRBJ2-4
clone_size: -
v_call: TRBV5-6

cdr3_aa: CSVGQFNTEAFF
cdr3_nt: TGCAGCGTTGGACAGTTCAACACTGAAGCTTTCTTT
d_call: -
j_call: TRBJ1-1
clone_size: few
v_call: TRBV29-1

cdr3_aa: CASSSRGLLNTEAFF
cdr3_nt: TGTGCCAGCAGTTCTCGGGGACTGTTGAACACTGAAGCTTTCTTT
d_call: -
j_call: TRBJ1-1
clone_size: -
v_call: TRBV28

cdr3_aa: CATSPSGIIEGEQFF
cdr3_nt: TGCGCCACCTCGCCTAGCGGGATAATAGAGGGTGAGCAGTTCTTC
d_call: TRBD2
j_call: TRBJ2-1
clone_size: few
v_call: TRBV4-3

cdr3_aa: CASSIVAGATEAFF
cdr3_nt: TGTGCCAGTAGTATAGTGGCAGGCGCGACTGAAGCTTTCTTT
d_call: -
j_call: TRBJ1-1
clone_size: few
v_call: TRBV19

cdr3_aa: CASSIQRGNGNQPQHF
cdr3_nt: TGTGCCAGCAGCATTCAGAGGGGGAACGGCAATCAGCCCCAGCATTTT
d_call: -
j_call: TRBJ1-5
clone_size: -
v_call: TRBV7-2

cdr3_aa: CASSQDSPRVSGSSNEQFF
cdr3_nt: TGCGCCAGCAGCCAAGATTCTCCGAGGGTTAGCGGGAGTTCTAATGAGCAGTTCTTC
d_call: TRBD2
j_call: TRBJ2-1
clone_size: few
v_call: TRBV4-1

cdr3_aa: CATSRDGGGGGSDTQYF
cdr3_nt: TGTGCCACCAGCAGAGATGGAGGAGGGGGCGGGTCAGATACGCAGTATTTT
d_call: -
j_call: TRBJ2-3
clone_size: -
v_call: TRBV15

cdr3_aa: CASSQYGGAGELFF
cdr3_nt: TGTGCCAGCAGCCAATACGGCGGTGCAGGGGAGCTGTTTTTT
d_call: -
j_call: TRBJ2-2
clone_size: -
v_call: TRBV4-2

cdr3_aa: CASSLAGGGYEQYF
cdr3_nt: TGTGCCAGCAGTTTAGCGGGAGGGGGCTACGAGCAGTACTTC
d_call: TRBD2
j_call: TRBJ2-7
clone_size: -
v_call: TRBV6-5

cdr3_aa: CASGERRNTGELFF
cdr3_nt: TGTGCCAGCGGTGAGCGTAGAAACACCGGGGAGCTGTTTTTT
d_call: -
j_call: TRBJ2-2
clone_size: -
v_call: TRBV28

cdr3_aa: CASSSQDMNTEAFF
cdr3_nt: TGTGCCAGCTCATCACAGGACATGAACACTGAAGCTTTCTTT
d_call: -
j_call: TRBJ1-1
clone_size: -
v_call: TRBV18

cdr3_aa: CSVSATATGELFF
cdr3_nt: TGCAGCGTTTCGGCGACAGCCACCGGGGAGCTGTTTTTT
d_call: -
j_call: TRBJ2-2
clone_size: -
v_call: TRBV29-1

cdr3_aa: CASSSGGGGTEAFF
cdr3_nt: TGTGCCAGTAGTAGTGGAGGGGGCGGCACTGAAGCTTTCTTT
d_call: TRBD1
j_call: TRBJ1-1
clone_size: few
v_call: TRBV19

cdr3_aa: CATWTSGGGWDNEQFF
cdr3_nt: TGTGCCACTTGGACTAGCGGGGGGGGTTGGGACAATGAGCAGTTCTTC
d_call: TRBD2
j_call: TRBJ2-1
clone_size: -
v_call: TRBV28

cdr3_aa: CASSLRASTDTQYF
cdr3_nt: TGTGCCAGCAGCTTAAGGGCTAGCACAGATACGCAGTATTTT
d_call: -
j_call: TRBJ2-3
clone_size: -
v_call: TRBV7-3

cdr3_aa: CASGPHGDNNSPLHF
cdr3_nt: TGTGCTAGTGGACCGCATGGTGACAATAATTCACCCCTCCACTTT
d_call: -
j_call: TRBJ1-6
clone_size: -
v_call: TRBV12-5

cdr3_aa: CASSLGPTNTGELFF
cdr3_nt: TGTGCCAGCAGTTTGGGCCCGACGAACACCGGGGAGCTGTTTTTT
d_call: -
j_call: TRBJ2-2
clone_size: -
v_call: TRBV27

cdr3_aa: CASSRQGRADTIYF
cdr3_nt: TGTGCCAGCAGTCGACAGGGGAGGGCAGACACCATATATTTT
d_call: TRBD1
j_call: TRBJ1-3
clone_size: -
v_call: TRBV6-5

cdr3_aa: CASSRSPLEAFF
cdr3_nt: TGTGCCAGCAGCCGGAGCCCCCTTGAAGCTTTCTTT
d_call: -
j_call: TRBJ1-1
clone_size: -
v_call: TRBV6-5

cdr3_aa: CSVGGGTGGEEQYF
cdr3_nt: TGCAGCGTTGGGGGGGGGACAGGGGGTGAAGAGCAGTACTTC
d_call: TRBD1
j_call: TRBJ2-7
clone_size: -
v_call: TRBV29-1

cdr3_aa: CASRGAGTGWEQYF
cdr3_nt: TGTGCCAGCCGCGGAGCGGGGACAGGGTGGGAGCAGTACTTC
d_call: TRBD1
j_call: TRBJ2-5
clone_size: -
v_call: TRBV28

cdr3_aa: CASSSDRGLIPEQFF
cdr3_nt: TGTGCCAGTAGTTCCGACAGGGGTTTGATCCCGGAGCAGTTCTTC
d_call: TRBD1
j_call: TRBJ2-1
clone_size: -
v_call: TRBV19

cdr3_aa: CASEPMGQSIQYF
cdr3_nt: TGTGCCAGTGAACCGATGGGACAGTCCATTCAGTACTTC
d_call: TRBD1
j_call: TRBJ2-4
clone_size: -
v_call: TRBV2

cdr3_aa: CASSPVQGIFYEQYF
cdr3_nt: TGTGCCAGCAGTCCCGTACAGGGAATTTTCTACGAGCAGTACTTC
d_call: -
j_call: TRBJ2-7
clone_size: -
v_call: TRBV6-5

cdr3_aa: CASSQDRGATSNQPQHF
cdr3_nt: TGCGCCAGCAGCCAAGACCGGGGGGCGACGAGCAATCAGCCCCAGCATTTT
d_call: -
j_call: TRBJ1-5
clone_size: -
v_call: TRBV4-1

cdr3_aa: CAGERGLEQYF
cdr3_nt: TGTGCCGGGGAACGAGGGCTGGAGCAGTACTTC
d_call: -
j_call: TRBJ2-7
clone_size: once
v_call: TRBV30

cdr3_aa: CASSGLRGQGAKYF
cdr3_nt: TGTGCCAGCAGCGGACTGAGGGGACAGGGGGCTAAGTACTTC
d_call: TRBD1
j_call: TRBJ2-7
clone_size: -
v_call: TRBV11-2

cdr3_aa: CASSLEWSPGGLWEQFF
cdr3_nt: TGCGCCAGCAGCTTGGAGTGGTCGCCGGGGGGACTCTGGGAGCAGTTCTTC
d_call: TRBD2
j_call: TRBJ2-1
clone_size: -
v_call: TRBV5-1

cdr3_aa: CASSEAVPRPNYGYTF
cdr3_nt: TGTGCCAGCAGTGAAGCAGTTCCGAGGCCCAACTATGGCTACACCTTC
d_call: -
j_call: TRBJ1-2
clone_size: -
v_call: TRBV6-1

cdr3_aa: CASSTPTAYYEQYF
cdr3_nt: TGTGCCAGCAGTACGCCGACAGCCTACTACGAGCAGTACTTC
d_call: -
j_call: TRBJ2-7
clone_size: -
v_call: TRBV27

cdr3_aa: CASSFTVPNSPLHF
cdr3_nt: TGTGCCAGCAGCTTTACGGTCCCTAATTCACCCCTCCACTTT
d_call: -
j_call: TRBJ1-6
clone_size: -
v_call: TRBV11-2

cdr3_aa: CASSPWAFQPQHF
cdr3_nt: TGTGCCAGCAGCCCCTGGGCATTCCAGCCCCAGCATTTT
d_call: -
j_call: TRBJ1-5
clone_size: -
v_call: TRBV7-9

cdr3_aa: CASSNAGYTDTQYF
cdr3_nt: TGCGCCAGCAGTAATGCGGGGTACACAGATACGCAGTATTTT
d_call: -
j_call: TRBJ2-3
clone_size: -
v_call: TRBV5-1

cdr3_aa: CASSGGTGAPSNTIYF
cdr3_nt: TGTGCCAGCAGCGGCGGGACAGGGGCCCCTTCAAACACCATATATTTT
d_call: TRBD1
j_call: TRBJ1-3
clone_size: -
v_call: TRBV9

cdr3_aa: CASGLLAGGWETQYF
cdr3_nt: TGTGCTAGTGGTTTGCTAGCGGGGGGCTGGGAGACCCAGTACTTC
d_call: TRBD2
j_call: TRBJ2-5
clone_size: -
v_call: TRBV12-5